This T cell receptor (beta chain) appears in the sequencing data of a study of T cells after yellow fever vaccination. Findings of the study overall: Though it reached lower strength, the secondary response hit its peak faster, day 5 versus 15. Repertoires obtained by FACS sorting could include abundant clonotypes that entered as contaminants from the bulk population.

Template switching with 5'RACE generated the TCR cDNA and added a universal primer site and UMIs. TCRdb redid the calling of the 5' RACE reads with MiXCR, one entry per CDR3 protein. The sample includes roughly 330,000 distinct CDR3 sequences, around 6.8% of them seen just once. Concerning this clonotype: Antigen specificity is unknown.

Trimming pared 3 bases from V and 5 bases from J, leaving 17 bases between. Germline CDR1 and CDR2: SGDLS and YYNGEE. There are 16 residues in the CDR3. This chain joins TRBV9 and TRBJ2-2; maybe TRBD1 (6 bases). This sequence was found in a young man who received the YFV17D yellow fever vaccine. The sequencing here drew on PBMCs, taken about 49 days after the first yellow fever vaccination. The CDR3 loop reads CASSEDPGTRTGELFF. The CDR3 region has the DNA TGTGCCAGCAGCGAGGACCCCGGGACAAGAACCGGGGAGCTGTTTTTT.